This T cell receptor beta chain was obtained from a study of blood T cell repertoires in COVID-19. Looking at the study overall: The analysed material was cDNA or gDNA that came from T cells, B-cell-depleted T cells, or PBMCs.

Authors' methods: The assay estimated nucleated cells by amplifying reference gene primers. TCRdb's table, derived via immunoSEQ multiplex PCR, lists solely in-frame clones and lacks some. D and trimming come from the DNA, and the V and J calls and clone size come from that table. The sample includes around 100,000 clones, 75% to 95% of them seen just once. The sample consisted of peripheral blood. This clonotype was sampled from a man between 50 and 59 years old with acute or convalescent COVID-19.

CDR3 protein: CAISESLSGRDYNEQFF. The CDR3 DNA follows: TGTGCCATCAGTGAGTCGCTTAGCGGGAGGGATTACAATGAGCAGTTCTTC. The rearrangement uses TRBV10-3 and TRBJ2-1; 11 bases line up with TRBD2. This CDR3 is built from 17 residues. The V segment lost 0 bases and the J segment 4 bases; nucleotides outside the gene matches: 5. CDR1 and CDR2 from the germline V gene are ENHRY and SYGVKD.